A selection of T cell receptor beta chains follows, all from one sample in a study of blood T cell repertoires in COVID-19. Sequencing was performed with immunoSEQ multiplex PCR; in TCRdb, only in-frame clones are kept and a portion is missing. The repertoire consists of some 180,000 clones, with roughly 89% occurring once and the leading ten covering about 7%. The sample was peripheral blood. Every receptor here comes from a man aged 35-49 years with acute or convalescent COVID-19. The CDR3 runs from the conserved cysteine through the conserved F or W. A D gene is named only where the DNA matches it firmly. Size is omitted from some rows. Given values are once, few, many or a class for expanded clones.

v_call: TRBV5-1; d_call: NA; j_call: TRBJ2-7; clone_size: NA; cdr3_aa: CASSLNSPYEQYF; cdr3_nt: TGCGCCAGCAGCTTGAACAGTCCCTACGAGCAGTACTTC
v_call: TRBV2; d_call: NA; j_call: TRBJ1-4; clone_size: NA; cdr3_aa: CASSEYGGGKLFF; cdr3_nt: TGTGCCAGCAGTGAATATGGGGGAGGGAAACTGTTTTTT
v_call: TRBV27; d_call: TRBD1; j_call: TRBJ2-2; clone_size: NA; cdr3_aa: CASTHGQGAPLTGELFF; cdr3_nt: TGTGCCAGCACCCACGGACAGGGGGCACCTCTCACCGGGGAGCTGTTTTTT
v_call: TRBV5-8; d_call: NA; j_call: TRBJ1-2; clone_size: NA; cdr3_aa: CASVPGGFYGYTF; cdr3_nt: TGTGCCAGCGTTCCGGGGGGGTTCTATGGCTACACCTTC
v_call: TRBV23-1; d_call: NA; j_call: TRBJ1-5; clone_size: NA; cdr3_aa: CAEKDRNNQPQHF; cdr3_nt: TGCGCCGAAAAAGACAGGAACAATCAGCCCCAGCATTTT
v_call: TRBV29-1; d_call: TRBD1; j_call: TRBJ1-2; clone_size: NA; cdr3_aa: CSVDGQGSNYGYTF; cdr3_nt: TGCAGCGTTGACGGACAGGGATCTAACTATGGCTACACCTTC
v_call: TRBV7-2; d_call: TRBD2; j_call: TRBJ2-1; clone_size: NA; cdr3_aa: CASSKTSGGSYNEQFF; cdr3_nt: TGTGCCAGCAGCAAGACTAGCGGGGGGAGCTACAATGAGCAGTTCTTC
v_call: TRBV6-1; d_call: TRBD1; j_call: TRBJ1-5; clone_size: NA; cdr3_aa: CASSEPGGKQPQHF; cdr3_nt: TGTGCCAGCAGTGAACCAGGGGGGAAGCAGCCCCAGCATTTT
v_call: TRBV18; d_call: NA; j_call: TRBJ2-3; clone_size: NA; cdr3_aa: CASSPQSSTDTQYF; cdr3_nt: TGTGCCAGCTCACCGCAGTCTAGCACAGATACGCAGTATTTT
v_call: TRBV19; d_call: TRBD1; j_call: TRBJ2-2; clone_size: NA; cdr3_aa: CASRLLPGGNTGELFF; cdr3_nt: TGTGCCAGTAGACTCCTCCCAGGGGGCAACACCGGGGAGCTGTTTTTT
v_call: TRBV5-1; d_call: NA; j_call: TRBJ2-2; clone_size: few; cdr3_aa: CASSLAGPGELFF; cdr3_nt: TGCGCCAGCAGCTTGGCTGGGCCCGGGGAGCTGTTTTTT
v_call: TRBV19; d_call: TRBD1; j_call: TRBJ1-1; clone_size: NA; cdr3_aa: CASRDRGLTEAFF; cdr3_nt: TGTGCCAGCCGGGACAGGGGGCTCACTGAAGCTTTCTTT
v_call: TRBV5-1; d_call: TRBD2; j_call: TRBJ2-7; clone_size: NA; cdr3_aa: CASSLELLAGDSYEQYF; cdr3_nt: TGCGCCAGCAGCTTAGAGCTACTAGCGGGGGACTCCTACGAGCAGTACTTC
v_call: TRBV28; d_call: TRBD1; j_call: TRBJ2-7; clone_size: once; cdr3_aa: CASSRDRVGSYEQYF; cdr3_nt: TGTGCCAGCAGTCGTGACAGGGTCGGCTCCTACGAGCAGTACTTC
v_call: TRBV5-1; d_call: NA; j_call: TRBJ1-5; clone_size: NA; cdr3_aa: CASSLGPQVNQPQHF; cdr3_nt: TGCGCCAGCAGCTTGGGTCCCCAGGTTAATCAGCCCCAGCATTTT
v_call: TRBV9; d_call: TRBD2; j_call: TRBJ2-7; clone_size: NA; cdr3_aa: CASAVSGGSYEQYF; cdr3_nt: TGTGCCAGCGCCGTTAGCGGGGGTTCCTACGAGCAGTACTTC
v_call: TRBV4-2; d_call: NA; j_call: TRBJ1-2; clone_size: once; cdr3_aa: CASSPGNEGYTF; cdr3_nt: TGTGCCAGCTCTCCGGGAAATGAGGGCTACACCTTC
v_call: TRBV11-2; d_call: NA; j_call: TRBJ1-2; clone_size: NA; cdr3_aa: CASSANPGQHYGYTF; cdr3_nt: TGTGCCAGCAGCGCTAATCCGGGACAACACTATGGCTACACCTTC
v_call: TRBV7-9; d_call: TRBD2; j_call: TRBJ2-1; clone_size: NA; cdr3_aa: CASSLSLAGAYNEQFF; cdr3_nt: TGTGCCAGCAGCTTATCACTAGCGGGCGCCTACAATGAGCAGTTCTTC
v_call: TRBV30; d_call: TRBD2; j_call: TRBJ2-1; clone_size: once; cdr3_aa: CAWSTAGGGIYNEQFF; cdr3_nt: TGTGCCTGGAGTACAGCGGGGGGAGGGATCTACAATGAGCAGTTCTTC
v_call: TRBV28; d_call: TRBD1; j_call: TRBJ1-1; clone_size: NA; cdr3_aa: CASTTGSNTEAFF; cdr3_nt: TGTGCCAGTACGACAGGGTCGAACACTGAAGCTTTCTTT
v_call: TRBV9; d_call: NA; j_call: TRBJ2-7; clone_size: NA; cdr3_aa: CASSVGHSGSYEQYF; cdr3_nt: TGTGCCAGCAGCGTAGGGCACTCAGGATCATACGAGCAGTACTTC
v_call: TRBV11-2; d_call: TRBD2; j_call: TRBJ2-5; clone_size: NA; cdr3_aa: CASRASGGGQETQYF; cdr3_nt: TGTGCCAGCAGAGCTAGCGGGGGAGGTCAAGAGACCCAGTACTTC
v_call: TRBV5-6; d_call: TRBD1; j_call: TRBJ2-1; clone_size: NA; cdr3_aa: CASSRIRTGLLNEQFF; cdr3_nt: TGTGCCAGCAGTCGTATCCGGACAGGGCTACTCAATGAGCAGTTCTTC
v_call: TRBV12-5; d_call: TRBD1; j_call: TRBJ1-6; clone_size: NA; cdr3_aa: CASGLGHQGGSYNSPLHF; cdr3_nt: TGTGCTAGTGGTTTGGGCCATCAGGGGGGCTCCTATAATTCACCCCTCCACTTT
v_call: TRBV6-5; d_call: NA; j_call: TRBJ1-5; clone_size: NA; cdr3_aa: CASSYSEGNQPQHF; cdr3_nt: TGTGCCAGCAGTTACTCGGAGGGAAATCAGCCCCAGCATTTT
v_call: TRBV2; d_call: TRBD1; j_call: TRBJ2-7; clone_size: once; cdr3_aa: CASRFGVGQGAHEQYF; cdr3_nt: TGTGCCAGCAGGTTCGGAGTGGGACAGGGGGCGCACGAGCAGTACTTC
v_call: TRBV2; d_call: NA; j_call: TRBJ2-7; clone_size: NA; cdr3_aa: CASNELQGYEQYF; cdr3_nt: TGTGCCAGCAACGAACTACAGGGCTACGAGCAGTACTTC
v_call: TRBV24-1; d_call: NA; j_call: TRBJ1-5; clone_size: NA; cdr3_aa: CATVGADQGSNQPQHF; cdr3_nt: TGTGCCACCGTTGGGGCGGACCAGGGCAGCAATCAGCCCCAGCATTTT
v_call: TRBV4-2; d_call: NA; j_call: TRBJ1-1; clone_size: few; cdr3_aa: CASSPTGALNTEAFF; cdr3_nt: TGTGCCAGCAGCCCTACGGGAGCACTGAACACTGAAGCTTTCTTT
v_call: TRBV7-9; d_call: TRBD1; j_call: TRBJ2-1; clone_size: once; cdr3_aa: CASSVGQGAYNEQFF; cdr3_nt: TGTGCCAGCAGCGTCGGACAGGGGGCCTACAATGAGCAGTTCTTC
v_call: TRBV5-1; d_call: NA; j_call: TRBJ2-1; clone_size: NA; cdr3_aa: CASSPRTADNEQFF; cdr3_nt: TGCGCCAGCAGCCCGCGGACAGCTGACAATGAGCAGTTCTTC
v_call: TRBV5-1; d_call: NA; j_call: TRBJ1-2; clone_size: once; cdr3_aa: CASSLEPGVYGYTF; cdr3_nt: TGCGCCAGCAGCTTGGAGCCAGGGGTCTATGGCTACACCTTC
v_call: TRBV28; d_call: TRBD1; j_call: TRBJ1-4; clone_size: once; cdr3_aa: CASSLLDRPNEKLFF; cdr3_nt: TGTGCCAGCAGTTTACTGGACAGGCCTAATGAAAAACTGTTTTTT
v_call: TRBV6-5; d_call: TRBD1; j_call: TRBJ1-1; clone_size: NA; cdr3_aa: CASHRGLDTEAFF; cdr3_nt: TGTGCCTCACACAGGGGGCTAGACACTGAAGCTTTCTTT
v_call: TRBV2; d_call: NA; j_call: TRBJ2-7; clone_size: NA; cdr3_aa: CASYSATEQYF; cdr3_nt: TGTGCCAGCTACTCTGCAACCGAGCAGTACTTC
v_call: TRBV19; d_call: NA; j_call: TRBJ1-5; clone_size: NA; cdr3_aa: CASRGTVVSPQHF; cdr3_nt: TGTGCCAGTCGGGGGACCGTTGTCTCGCCCCAGCATTTT
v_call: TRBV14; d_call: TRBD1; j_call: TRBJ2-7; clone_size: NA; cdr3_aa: CASSPLPGQGSYEQYF; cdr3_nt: TGTGCCAGCAGCCCACTGCCGGGACAGGGGTCCTACGAGCAGTACTTC
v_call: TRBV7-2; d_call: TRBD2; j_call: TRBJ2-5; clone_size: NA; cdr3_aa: CASSSRLAGVETQYF; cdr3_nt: TGTGCCAGCAGCTCCCGACTAGCGGGGGTGGAGACCCAGTACTTC
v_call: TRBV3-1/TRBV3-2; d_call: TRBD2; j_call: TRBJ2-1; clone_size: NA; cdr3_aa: CASSPRQTSGDEQFF; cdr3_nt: TGTGCCAGCAGCCCACGGCAGACTAGCGGAGATGAGCAGTTCTTC
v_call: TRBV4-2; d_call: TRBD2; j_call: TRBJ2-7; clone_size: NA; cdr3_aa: CASSQDLGGVPPYEQYF; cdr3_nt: TGTGCCAGCAGCCAAGATCTGGGAGGGGTCCCACCCTACGAGCAGTACTTC
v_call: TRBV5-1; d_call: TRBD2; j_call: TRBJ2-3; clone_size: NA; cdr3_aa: CASSLGRWGLAGTDTQYF; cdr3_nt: TGCGCCAGCAGCCTTGGCCGGTGGGGACTAGCGGGCACAGATACGCAGTATTTT
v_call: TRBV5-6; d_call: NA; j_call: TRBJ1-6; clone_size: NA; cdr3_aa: CASSSGGGFNSPLHF; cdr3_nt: TGTGCCAGCAGCTCCGGGGGGGGCTTTAATTCACCCCTCCACTTT
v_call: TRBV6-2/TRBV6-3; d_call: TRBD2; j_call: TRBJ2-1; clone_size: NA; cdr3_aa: CASSPGLVYYNEQFF; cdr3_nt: TGTGCCAGCAGCCCAGGACTAGTCTACTACAATGAGCAGTTCTTC
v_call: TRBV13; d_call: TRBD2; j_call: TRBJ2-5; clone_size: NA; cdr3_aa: CASSSRLAGVTETQYF; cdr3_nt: TGTGCCAGCAGCTCCAGACTAGCGGGGGTTACGGAGACCCAGTACTTC
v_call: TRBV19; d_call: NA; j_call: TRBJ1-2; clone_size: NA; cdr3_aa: CASSILGGIGYTF; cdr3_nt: TGTGCCAGTAGTATCCTGGGGGGGATCGGCTACACCTTC
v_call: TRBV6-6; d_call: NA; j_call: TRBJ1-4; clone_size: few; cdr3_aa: CASSTRWEGEKLFF; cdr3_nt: TGTGCCAGCAGTACCAGGTGGGAGGGCGAAAAACTGTTTTTT
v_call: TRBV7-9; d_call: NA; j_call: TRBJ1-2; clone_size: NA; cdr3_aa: CASSEWGGVGYTF; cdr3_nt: TGTGCCAGCAGCGAATGGGGGGGCGTCGGCTACACCTTC
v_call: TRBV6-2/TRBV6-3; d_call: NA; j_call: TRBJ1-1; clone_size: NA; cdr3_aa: CASSQYTGKAFF; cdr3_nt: TGTGCCAGCAGCCAATACACAGGGAAAGCTTTCTTT
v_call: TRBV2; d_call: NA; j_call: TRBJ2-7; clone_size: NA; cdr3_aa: CASSQGEQYF; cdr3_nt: TGTGCCAGCAGTCAGGGCGAGCAGTACTTC
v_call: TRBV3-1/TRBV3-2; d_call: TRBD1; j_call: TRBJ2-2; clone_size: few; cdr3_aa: CASSQTGGARTGELFF; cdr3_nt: TGTGCCAGCAGCCAAACAGGGGGCGCCCGGACCGGGGAGCTGTTTTTT
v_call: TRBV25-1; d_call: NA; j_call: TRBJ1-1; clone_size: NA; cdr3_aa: CASSVTSPPSTFF; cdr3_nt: TGTGCCAGCAGTGTGACAAGTCCGCCGTCAACTTTCTTT
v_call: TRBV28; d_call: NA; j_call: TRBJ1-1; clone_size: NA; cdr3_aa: CASSFRGWDTEAFF; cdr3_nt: TGTGCCAGCAGTTTCAGGGGATGGGACACTGAAGCTTTCTTT
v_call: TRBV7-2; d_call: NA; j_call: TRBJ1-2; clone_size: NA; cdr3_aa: CASYLTGSYGYTF; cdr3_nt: TGTGCCAGCTACCTTACAGGGAGCTATGGCTACACCTTC
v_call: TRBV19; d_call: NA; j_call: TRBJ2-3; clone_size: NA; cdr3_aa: CASKFSAGTQYF; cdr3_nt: TGTGCCAGTAAATTCTCCGCGGGTACGCAGTATTTT
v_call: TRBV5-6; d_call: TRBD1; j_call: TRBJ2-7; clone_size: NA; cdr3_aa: CASSRDRAYEQYF; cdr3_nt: TGTGCCAGCAGCCGGGACAGGGCCTACGAGCAGTACTTC
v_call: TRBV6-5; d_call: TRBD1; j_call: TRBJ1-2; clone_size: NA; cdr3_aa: CASRPGTGVDGYTF; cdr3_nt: TGTGCCAGCCGCCCGGGGACAGGGGTCGATGGCTACACCTTC
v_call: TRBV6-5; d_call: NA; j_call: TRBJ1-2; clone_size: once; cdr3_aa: CASSPGSRYGYTF; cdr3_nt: TGTGCCAGCAGCCCAGGGTCTAGGTATGGCTACACCTTC
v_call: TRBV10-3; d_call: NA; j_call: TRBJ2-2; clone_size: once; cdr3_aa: CAISDLAGRFGELFF; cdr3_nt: TGTGCCATCAGTGACTTGGCGGGGCGTTTCGGGGAGCTGTTTTTT